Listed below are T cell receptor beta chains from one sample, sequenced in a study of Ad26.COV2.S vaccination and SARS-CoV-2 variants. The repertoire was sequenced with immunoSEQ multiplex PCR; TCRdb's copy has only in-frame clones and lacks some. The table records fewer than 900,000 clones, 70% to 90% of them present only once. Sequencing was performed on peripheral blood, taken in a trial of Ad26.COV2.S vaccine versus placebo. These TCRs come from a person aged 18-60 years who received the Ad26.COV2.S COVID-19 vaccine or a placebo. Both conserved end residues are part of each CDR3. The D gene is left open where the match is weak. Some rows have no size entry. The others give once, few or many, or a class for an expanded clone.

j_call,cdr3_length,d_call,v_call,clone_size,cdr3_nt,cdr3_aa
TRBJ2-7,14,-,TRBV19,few,TGTGCCAGTAGTATGCACGGTGACTCCTACGAGCAGTACTTC,CASSMHGDSYEQYF
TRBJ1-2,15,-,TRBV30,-,TGTGCCTGGAGAAGGGACACGCGCCTAGAGTATGGCTACACCTTC,CAWRRDTRLEYGYTF
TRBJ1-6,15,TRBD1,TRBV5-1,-,TGCGCCAGCAGCTTGGGGGACAGGGATAATTCACCCCTCCACTTT,CASSLGDRDNSPLHF
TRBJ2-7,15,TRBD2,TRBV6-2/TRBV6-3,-,TGTGCCAGCAGTTACGGGACTAGCCGTATCTACGAGCAGTACTTC,CASSYGTSRIYEQYF
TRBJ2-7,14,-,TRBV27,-,TGTGCCAGCAGTTTATCTACGGTCGGATACGAGCAGTACTTC,CASSLSTVGYEQYF
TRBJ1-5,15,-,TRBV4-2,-,TGTGCCAGCAGCCAAGATCCTTATAGCAATCAGCCCCAGCATTTT,CASSQDPYSNQPQHF
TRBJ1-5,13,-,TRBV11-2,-,TGTGCCAGCAGCCGGGCCCCCTCCCAGCCCCAGCATTTT,CASSRAPSQPQHF
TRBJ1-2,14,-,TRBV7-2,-,TGTGCCAGCAGCCCAGCGAGGGTCGTCGATGGCTACACCTTC,CASSPARVVDGYTF
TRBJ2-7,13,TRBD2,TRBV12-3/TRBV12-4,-,TGTGCCAGCGTGCCGGGGGGCTCCTACGAGCAGTACTTC,CASVPGGSYEQYF
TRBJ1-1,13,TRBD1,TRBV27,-,TGTGCCAGCAGGGGACAGATGAACACTGAAGCTTTCTTT,CASRGQMNTEAFF
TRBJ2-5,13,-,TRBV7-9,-,TGTGCCAGCAGCTCAATTAATCAAGAGACCCAGTACTTC,CASSSINQETQYF
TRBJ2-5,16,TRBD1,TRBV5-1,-,TGCGCCAGCAGCTTAGAAACACAGGGGGCGGGTGAGACCCAGTACTTC,CASSLETQGAGETQYF
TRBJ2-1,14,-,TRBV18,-,TGTGCCAGCTCACCAAGGGACTCCTACAATGAGCAGTTCTTC,CASSPRDSYNEQFF
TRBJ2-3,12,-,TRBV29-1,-,TGCAGCGTTGCGCAGGGTCCAGATACGCAGTATTTT,CSVAQGPDTQYF
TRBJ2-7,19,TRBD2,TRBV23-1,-,TGCGCCAGCAGTCAATTATTTGAGTGTTGGGCTAGCGGAACTTACGAGCAGTACTTC,CASSQLFECWASGTYEQYF
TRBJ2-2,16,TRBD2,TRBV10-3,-,TGTGCCATCGGGAGGGTTGCCGGAACGAACACCGGGGAGCTGTTTTTT,CAIGRVAGTNTGELFF
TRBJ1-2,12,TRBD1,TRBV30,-,TGTGCCTGGGAGACAGGGGCAGTGGGCTACACCTTC,CAWETGAVGYTF
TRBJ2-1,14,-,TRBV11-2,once,TGTGCCAGCAGCTTGGACGGGATTTACGATGAGCAGTTCTTC,CASSLDGIYDEQFF
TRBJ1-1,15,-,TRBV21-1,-,TGTGCCAGCAGCAAAGAAGACAGGGCGGGAACTGAAGCTTTCTTT,CASSKEDRAGTEAFF
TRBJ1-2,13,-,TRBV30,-,TGTGCCTGGAGTGTATTGACAGGACGAGGCTACACCTTC,CAWSVLTGRGYTF
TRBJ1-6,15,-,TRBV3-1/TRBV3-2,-,TGTGCCAGCAGCCAAGCTGGTAGCTATAATTCACCCCTCCACTTT,CASSQAGSYNSPLHF
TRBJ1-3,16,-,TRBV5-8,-,TGTGCCAGCAGCTTTCGCACTGGGACGACAGGAAACACCATATATTTT,CASSFRTGTTGNTIYF
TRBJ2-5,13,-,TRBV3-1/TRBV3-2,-,TGTGCCAGCAACAAAGGGGGGGCTGAGACCCAGTACTTC,CASNKGGAETQYF
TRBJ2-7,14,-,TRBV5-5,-,TGTGCCAGCAGCCGAGGGTGGGGGCCCAACGAGCAGTACTTC,CASSRGWGPNEQYF
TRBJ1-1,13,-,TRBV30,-,TGTGCCTGGACAGGGCTTGGGAACACTGAAGCTTTCTTT,CAWTGLGNTEAFF
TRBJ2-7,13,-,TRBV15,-,TGTGCCACCAGCCGGGACACGGGCTACGAGCAGTACTTC,CATSRDTGYEQYF
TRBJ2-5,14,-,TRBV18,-,TGTGCCAGCTCACCAAAACAGGGTCTAGAGACCCAGTACTTC,CASSPKQGLETQYF
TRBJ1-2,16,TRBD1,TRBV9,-,TGTGCCAGCAGCGCCCAGGGGGACCTCTCGGGGTATGGCTACACCTTC,CASSAQGDLSGYGYTF